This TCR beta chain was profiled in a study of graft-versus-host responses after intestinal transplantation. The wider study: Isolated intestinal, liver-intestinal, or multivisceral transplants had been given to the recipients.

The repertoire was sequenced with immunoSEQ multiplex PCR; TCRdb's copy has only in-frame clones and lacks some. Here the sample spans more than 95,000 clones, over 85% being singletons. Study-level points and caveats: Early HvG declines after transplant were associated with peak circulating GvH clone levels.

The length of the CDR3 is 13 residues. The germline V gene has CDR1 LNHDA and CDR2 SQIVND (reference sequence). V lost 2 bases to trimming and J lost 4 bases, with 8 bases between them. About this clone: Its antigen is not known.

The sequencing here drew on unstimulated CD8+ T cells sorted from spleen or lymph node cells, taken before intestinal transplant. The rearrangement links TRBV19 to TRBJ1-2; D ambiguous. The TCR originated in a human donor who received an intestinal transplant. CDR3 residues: CASSIQAGYGYTF. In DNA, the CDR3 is TGTGCCAGTAGTATACAGGCTGGCTATGGCTACACCTTC.